This T cell receptor beta chain was found in a study of early T cells in non-severe SARS-CoV-2 infection. Study background: Sequencing input comprised bulk RNA from unsorted whole blood; chain pairing was not available.

CDR3 size: 14 residues. This clonotype was seen a handful of times. TCRdb re-called the 5' RACE reads through MiXCR, storing one row per CDR3 protein. The top ten clones hold 4.5% to 6.5% of a sample with 100,000 or so distinct CDR3 sequences, around 17% of them seen once. The specimen comprised whole blood, sampled at baseline. The rearrangement uses TRBV21-1 and TRBJ1-1. TRBV21-1 is assigned pseudogene status. The sequence came from an adult who was a healthcare worker with PCR-confirmed SARS-CoV-2 infection or an uninfected control (not recorded which). CDR3 coding DNA: TGTGCCAGCAGGGATCGGGCAGTTCTCACTGAAGCTTTCTTT. This encodes CASRDRAVLTEAFF.